In its sample, the clone carrying this T cell receptor (beta chain) was seen many times. Its antigen is unknown. The data derive from a study of T-cell reconstitution after alpha-beta-depleted transplantation in children. It was with unique molecular identifiers that the TCRbeta library was prepared. From the PCR reads, TCRdb called clonotypes with MiXCR, one entry per CDR3 protein. Here the sample spans around 200,000 distinct CDR3 sequences, roughly a sixth being singletons. This CDR3 is built from 14 residues. Unmatched junction bases numbered 7, after V lost 6 bases and J lost 0 bases. Germline V CDR1 and CDR2: DFQATT, SNEGSKA (reference sequence). Study outcomes and limitations: Newly made T cells mostly supplied T-cell counts and diversity one year after transplant.

The rearrangement uses TRBV20-1 and TRBJ2-7; the match to TRBD1 covers 8 bases. This sample comprised PBMCs, mostly from graft donor cells, obtained 360 days after TCRalphabeta/CD19-depleted stem cell transplant. The receptor comes from a male patient aged 2-9 years who had a stem cell transplant for acute lymphoblastic leukemia, so the T cells may come from the graft donor. The CDR3 spells CSAYGQGSSYEQYF. CDR3 coding DNA: TGCAGTGCCTATGGACAGGGCAGCTCCTACGAGCAGTACTTC.